The rows below give T cell receptor beta chains drawn from one sample of a study of blood T cell repertoires in COVID-19. Generated by immunoSEQ multiplex PCR, the TCRdb table keeps only in-frame clones and is missing some. This sample yields about 90,000 clones, of which approximately 75% are seen a single time; about 13% belongs to the top ten. The sequencing sample was made of peripheral blood. The receptors stem from a human donor in a cohort sampled during active COVID-19. Both conserved end residues are part of each CDR3. D genes are given only for firm matches. Expanded clones are given a class, and other clones once, few, many or no size at all.

v_call	d_call	cdr3_length	clone_size	j_call	cdr3_aa	cdr3_nt
TRBV5-1	TRBD2	17	-	TRBJ2-3	CASSSTLAGGFTDTQYF	TGCGCCAGCAGCTCCACTCTAGCGGGGGGTTTCACAGATACGCAGTATTTT
TRBV29-1	-	13	-	TRBJ1-3	CSVEGQFGNTIYF	TGCAGCGTTGAAGGACAGTTCGGAAACACCATATATTTT
TRBV3-1/TRBV3-2	-	14	once	TRBJ1-1	CASSRPGMNTEAFF	TGTGCCAGCAGCCGACCAGGCATGAACACTGAAGCTTTCTTT
TRBV28	-	15	-	TRBJ1-5	CASSSVGQVNQPQHF	TGTGCCAGCAGCTCAGTGGGGCAGGTCAATCAGCCCCAGCATTTT
TRBV24-1	TRBD2	15	-	TRBJ2-3	CATSDWAGGTDTQYF	TGTGCCACCAGTGATTGGGCGGGGGGCACAGATACGCAGTATTTT
TRBV3-1/TRBV3-2	TRBD1	18	-	TRBJ1-4	CASSHRGGQGFSNEKLFF	TGTGCCAGCAGCCACCGCGGAGGACAGGGGTTTTCTAATGAAAAACTGTTTTTT
TRBV5-1	-	16	-	TRBJ2-5	CASSLLRGTNQETQYF	TGCGCCAGCAGCTTGTTAAGGGGGACGAACCAAGAGACCCAGTACTTC
TRBV15	TRBD2	16	-	TRBJ2-1	CATSRQSGGQYNEQFF	TGTGCCACCAGCAGACAGAGCGGGGGACAATACAATGAGCAGTTCTTC
TRBV27	TRBD2	14	once	TRBJ2-7	CASSLSRLAQEQYF	TGTGCCAGCAGTTTATCGAGACTAGCGCAAGAGCAGTACTTC
TRBV7-2	TRBD2	17	-	TRBJ2-6	CASSKSGGSSGANVLTF	TGTGCCAGCAGCAAAAGCGGGGGGAGCTCTGGGGCCAACGTCCTGACTTTC
TRBV2	TRBD1	13	-	TRBJ2-7	CASSGQGPYEQYF	TGTGCCAGCAGTGGACAGGGGCCCTACGAGCAGTACTTC
TRBV7-8	-	15	-	TRBJ2-7	CASSPRQGSHYEQYF	TGTGCCAGCAGCCCACGCCAGGGGAGTCACTACGAGCAGTACTTC
TRBV7-9	TRBD1	14	once	TRBJ1-1	CASSYGQGGTEAFF	TGTGCCAGCAGCTACGGACAGGGGGGCACTGAAGCTTTCTTT
TRBV18	-	15	-	TRBJ2-3	CASSPERAGTDTQYF	TGTGCCAGCTCACCGGAGCGGGCTGGCACAGATACGCAGTATTTT
TRBV7-2	TRBD1	13	-	TRBJ1-4	CASRQGGGEKLFF	TGTGCCAGCAGACAGGGGGGTGGTGAAAAACTGTTTTTT
TRBV6-6	TRBD2	16	few	TRBJ2-1	CASSYSRPGGGDEQFF	TGTGCCAGCAGTTACTCTCGGCCGGGAGGTGGAGATGAGCAGTTCTTC
TRBV5-1	TRBD2	15	-	TRBJ2-1	CASSRLSGGANEQFF	TGCGCCAGCAGCCGGCTTAGCGGGGGGGCTAATGAGCAGTTCTTC
TRBV5-6	TRBD1	15	-	TRBJ1-2	CASSADWGQVYGYTF	TGTGCCAGCAGCGCAGATTGGGGACAGGTCTATGGCTACACCTTC
TRBV21-1	-	15	-	TRBJ1-5	CASSKVGESNQPQHF	TGTGCCAGCAGCAAAGTCGGGGAGAGCAATCAGCCCCAGCATTTT
TRBV6-6	TRBD1	14	-	TRBJ2-1	CASRPGTGFGEQFF	TGTGCCAGCAGGCCTGGGACAGGGTTTGGTGAGCAGTTCTTC
TRBV20-1	-	14	-	TRBJ1-5	CSASPGAGNQPQHF	TGCAGTGCTAGTCCGGGAGCGGGCAATCAGCCCCAGCATTTT
TRBV5-1	-	13	-	TRBJ2-3	CASSPLAPDTQYF	TGCGCCAGCAGCCCACTAGCCCCAGATACGCAGTATTTT
TRBV5-8	TRBD1	15	-	TRBJ1-1	CASSSLGQADTEAFF	TGTGCCAGCAGCTCCCTGGGACAGGCTGACACTGAAGCTTTCTTT
TRBV6-5	TRBD1	15	-	TRBJ1-2	CASSRTGGVGYGYTF	TGTGCCAGCAGTCGGACAGGGGGCGTAGGGTATGGCTACACCTTC
TRBV18	-	15	-	TRBJ1-3	CASSPQGNAGNTIYF	TGTGCCAGCTCACCACAGGGGAATGCTGGAAACACCATATATTTT
TRBV7-8	-	16	few	TRBJ1-5	CASSLGGRDSNQPQHF	TGTGCCAGCAGCTTAGGGGGCAGGGATAGCAATCAGCCCCAGCATTTT
TRBV28	TRBD1	14	-	TRBJ1-4	CASSLTGTNEKLFF	TGTGCCAGCAGTCTGACAGGGACTAATGAAAAACTGTTTTTT
TRBV29-1	-	14	-	TRBJ1-1	CSLSLPDGDTEAFF	TGCAGCCTAAGCCTACCCGATGGAGACACTGAAGCTTTCTTT
TRBV6-5	-	14	once	TRBJ2-5	CASSGTPRIETQYF	TGTGCCAGCAGCGGGACACCGAGAATCGAGACCCAGTACTTC
TRBV4-1	-	13	-	TRBJ1-2	CASSRFQGNGYTF	TGCGCCAGCAGCCGATTTCAGGGAAATGGCTACACCTTC
TRBV6-2/TRBV6-3	-	15	-	TRBJ2-3	CASSYGARLGDTQYF	TGTGCCAGCAGTTACGGGGCTAGATTGGGAGATACGCAGTATTTT
TRBV15	TRBD2	18	once	TRBJ2-3	CATSSVSLSGDTTDTQYF	TGTGCCACCAGCAGTGTCTCCCTTAGCGGGGATACCACAGATACGCAGTATTTT
TRBV19	-	15	once	TRBJ1-5	CASTPGVLRNQPQHF	TGTGCCAGTACCCCCGGGGTCCTCAGAAATCAGCCCCAGCATTTT
TRBV9	-	13	few	TRBJ1-1	CASSVFGEPEAFF	TGTGCCAGCAGCGTATTCGGGGAACCTGAAGCTTTCTTT
TRBV5-1	-	14	-	TRBJ2-3	CASRLTTRTDTQYF	TGCGCCAGCAGACTGACTACCCGCACAGATACGCAGTATTTT
TRBV3-1/TRBV3-2	-	12	-	TRBJ2-7	CASSHAELEQYF	TGTGCCAGCAGCCACGCGGAATTAGAGCAGTACTTC
TRBV10-3	-	14	once	TRBJ2-7	CAISLAGIAYEQYF	TGTGCCATCAGTCTGGCAGGGATTGCCTACGAGCAGTACTTC
TRBV19	-	15	-	TRBJ1-1	CASSRADRLNTEAFF	TGTGCCAGTAGTAGGGCCGACAGGCTGAACACTGAAGCTTTCTTT